These 20 T cell receptor beta chains originate from one sample sequenced in a study of prognosis after radiotherapy for stage I lung cancer. Template was genomic DNA; TCR beta CDR3 amplified in two multiplex PCR rounds. It was primers specific to each TRBV and TRBJ gene that first-round PCR used. TCRdb independently ran MiXCR on the multiplex PCR reads; one entry per CDR3 protein. The sample lists roughly 30,000 distinct CDR3 sequences, 40% to 60% occurring once. Sequencing used PBMCs, obtained before or after stereotactic body radiation therapy (not recorded which). Receptors originate from a donor at least 50 years old with non-small cell lung cancer.

Comments on this clonotype: One end of the junction does not line up with germline, which may come from a read error. CDR3 nucleotide sequence: TGTGCCACCATCAGACCGGGAGGGGGTTACAATGAGCAGTTCTTC. It translates to CATIRPGGGYNEQFF. This chain joins TRBV15 and TRBJ2-1; 8 bases are shared with TRBD2. This CDR3 contains 15 residues. Germline V lookup: CDR1 LNHNV, CDR2 YYDKDF (reference sequence). The full variable domain, its missing parts supplied by reference TRBV15 and TRBJ2-1, is DAMVIQNPRYQVTQFGKPVTLSCSQTLNHNVMYWYQQKSSQAPKLLFHYYDKDFNNEADTPDNFQSRRPNTSFCFLDIRSPGLGDTAMYLCATIRPGGGYNEQFFGPGTRLTVL.

The chain combines TRBV11-3 with TRBJ2-1; D is unresolved. V was clipped by 1 base and J by 6 bases, with 16 bases between them. CDR3 size: 16 residues. The V gene's germline CDR1 is SGHNT and CDR2 YENEEA. The chain's CDR3 is CASSLGAGVMGNEQFF. CDR3 in DNA: TGTGCCAGCAGCTTAGGGGCAGGCGTCATGGGCAATGAGCAGTTCTTC.

J is TRBJ1-1 and V is TRBV4-3; D not resolved. The germline V gene has CDR1 LGHNA and CDR2 YSLEER. With 3 bases removed from V and 8 bases from J, the gap between germline ends came to 7 bases. The CDR3 length is 11 residues. The CDR3 bases are TGCGCCAGCAGCCATGGGAGCGAAGCTTTCTTT. Its protein is CASSHGSEAFF.

This clonotype has a single count. This likely reflects a read error, since a far larger clone is one base away. CDR3 amino acids: CASSQLEPTDTQYF. CDR3 bases: TGTGCCAGCAGTCAGCTGGAGCCAACAGATACGCAGTATTTT. V and J are TRBV6-2 or TRBV6-3 and TRBJ2-3; no reliable D call. Germline CDR1 MNHEY, CDR2 SVGEGT. The CDR3 is 14 amino acids. Trimming took 5 bases from V and 3 from J, leaving 12 bases between them.

The V and J genes are TRBV12-3 or TRBV12-4 and TRBJ1-1; D is ambiguous. Trimming left V 3 bases short and J 11 bases short, with 13 bases between. The CDR3 runs to 12 residues. CDR3 residues: CASSFLWTMAFF. CDR3 nucleotide sequence: TGTGCCAGCAGTTTTCTATGGACCATGGCTTTCTTT.

The chain combines TRBV7-2 with TRBJ2-3; 11 bases map to TRBD2. The CDR3 runs 16 residues. J gave up 2 bases and V 5 bases, and 6 bases lay outside the gene matches. Per germline, CDR1 SGHTA and CDR2 FQGNSA. The CDR3 nucleotides are TGTGCCAGCAGCGCGGGACTAGCGGAGTCCACAGATACGCAGTATTTT. This gives the protein CASSAGLAESTDTQYF.

The V call is TRBV20-1, the J call TRBJ1-2; maybe TRBD1 (5 bases). The V end was cut by 3 bases, the J end by 3 bases, with 11 bases between. Germline V gives CDR1 DFQATT, CDR2 SNEGSKA (reference sequence). This CDR3 has 13 amino acids. The CDR3 nucleotides read TGCAGTGCTAGTCGGGACCCCCACTATGGCTACACCTTC. This translates into CSASRDPHYGYTF.

This clonotype was seen many times. This rearrangement joins TRBV15 to TRBJ1-2, with TRBD1 matching over 8 bases. J lost 3 bases, V lost 3 bases, and 6 bases had no gene match. The CDR3 covers 15 residues. Germline CDR1 LNHNV, CDR2 YYDKDF (reference sequence). CDR3: CATSSPQGADYGYTF. CDR3 coding DNA: TGTGCCACCAGCAGTCCTCAGGGGGCGGACTATGGCTACACCTTC.

This clonotype was seen many times. J is TRBJ1-5 and V is TRBV24-1; D remains ambiguous. Per germline, CDR1 KGHDR and CDR2 SFDVKD. This CDR3 region has 15 residues. Deletions cut 5 bases from V and 2 bases from J, with 12 bases between. CDR3 coding DNA: TGTGCCACCAGTGCGGGGAGGAGGGGCAATCAGCCCCAGCATTTT. Translating gives CATSAGRRGNQPQHF.

On this clonotype: A far bigger clonotype differs at one base, so this is likely a read error. This rearrangement joins TRBV7-2 to TRBJ2-1; weak D call: TRBD2 (6 bases). V lost 4 bases and J lost 10, with 11 bases in between. The CDR3 has 12 amino acids. CDR1 is SGHTA and CDR2 is FQGNSA in the germline V gene. The CDR3 nucleotides read TGTGCCAGCAGCTGGCGGCGGGGCGAGCAGTTCTTC. This encodes CASSWRRGEQFF.

In the case of this clonotype: Germline and junction disagree at one end, which may indicate a read error. The V call is TRBV6-5, the J call TRBJ2-2; D ambiguous. From germline, CDR1 is MNHEY and CDR2 SVGAGI. The CDR3 covers 12 residues. The CDR3: CASIYETVELFF. CDR3 nucleotide sequence: TGTGCCAGCATTTACGAAACCGTGGAGCTGTTTTTT.

This clonotype came up many times. The chain carries TRBV19 and TRBJ2-7, with D maybe TRBD2 (6 bases). Between the trimmed V and J ends, which lost 4 bases and 0 bases, there was a span of 10 bases. Germline loops: CDR1 LNHDA, CDR2 SQIVND (reference sequence). The CDR3 has 14 residues. Here the CDR3 reads CASSSRRDSYEQYF. In DNA form, the CDR3 reads TGTGCCAGTAGTAGCCGGCGGGACTCCTACGAGCAGTACTTC.

This clonotype was observed at least ten times. The CDR3 spells CASSPYMNTEAFF. CDR3 nucleotide sequence: TGTGCCAGCAGCCCTTACATGAACACTGAAGCTTTCTTT. The chain uses TRBV7-2 and TRBJ1-1, with D unresolved. CDR3 size: 13 residues. The V end lost 5 bases, the J end lost 0 bases, and 7 bases lay between the germline ends. Germline CDR1 is SGHTA and CDR2 is FQGNSA. The entire variable domain, with the rest obtained from reference TRBV7-2 and TRBJ1-1, is as follows: GAGVSQSPSNKVTEKGKDVELRCDPISGHTALYWYRQSLGQGLEFLIYFQGNSAPDKSGLPSDRFSAERTGGSVSTLTIQRTQQEDSAVYLCASSPYMNTEAFFGQGTRLTVV.

This clonotype counts as medium-sized. The chain combines TRBV12-5 with TRBJ2-2, with D uncertain. The CDR3 has 13 amino acids. Germline CDR1 reads LGHNT; CDR2 reads FRNRAP. V gave up 5 bases and J gave up 5 bases, with 9 bases separating them. Here the CDR3 reads CASGPRPTGELFF. CDR3 sequence (DNA): TGTGCTAGTGGTCCTCGACCTACCGGGGAGCTGTTTTTT.

This clonotype came up many times. A much larger clonotype is one base distant, so this may be a read error. V gene TRBV20-1 combines with J gene TRBJ1-5, with TRBD1 matching 7 bases. CDR1 is DFQATT and CDR2 is SNEGSKA in the germline V gene (reference sequence). The CDR3 has 12 residues. Here the CDR3 DNA reads TGCAGTCTCCGACAGGGAAATCAGCTCCAGCATTTT. It encodes CSLRQGNQLQHF.

The table lists this clonotype with many counts. V is TRBV2 and J is TRBJ1-1; 10 nucleotides line up with TRBD1. V lost 4 bases, J lost 10 bases, and 9 bases stayed unmatched. This CDR3 has 14 residues. The germline V gene has CDR1 SNHLY and CDR2 FYNNEI. The CDR3 DNA reads as TGTGCCAGCAGTGGACAGGGGGCTTTTGTACGAGCTTTCTTT. Amino acids: CASSGQGAFVRAFF.

This clonotype was counted at least ten times. The chain couples TRBV20-1 to TRBJ2-2, with TRBD2 matching over 7 bases. The CDR3 covers 17 residues. The trim removed 0 bases at V and 4 bases at J, leaving 11 bases unmatched. CDR1 DFQATT and CDR2 SNEGSKA come from the germline V gene (reference sequence). The CDR3, as DNA: TGCAGTGCTAGAGAACCAGCGGGATTGGAAGGCACCGGGGAGCTGTTTTTT. Translation gives CSAREPAGLEGTGELFF.

There are many counts of this clonotype. The rearrangement uses TRBV19 and TRBJ2-1, with D unresolved. Germline V gene sequence: CDR1 LNHDA, CDR2 SQIVND (reference sequence). The CDR3 loop spans 12 amino acids. V was trimmed by 6 bases and J by 6 bases, leaving 9 bases between them. The CDR3 bases are TGTGCCAGTAGCATCCCCCGCAATGAGCAGTTCTTC. Translated, it gives CASSIPRNEQFF. The full variable domain, rest sourced from reference TRBV19 and TRBJ2-1, is DGGITQSPKYLFRKEGQNVTLSCEQNLNHDAMYWYRQDPGQGLRLIYYSQIVNDFQKGDIAEGYSVSREKKESFPLTVTSAQKNPTAFYLCASSIPRNEQFFGPGTRLTVL.

This clonotype was counted at least ten times. The CDR3 DNA sequence: TGTGCCAGCAAACAGGGGGCGGGAGGAACCTACAATGAGCAGTTCTTC. Protein sequence: CASKQGAGGTYNEQFF. This rearrangement joins TRBV6-1 to TRBJ2-1; tentatively, D is TRBD1 (9 bases). Germline CDR1 reads MNHNS; CDR2 reads SASEGT. The CDR3 spans 16 residues. The V gene lost 7 bases and the J gene lost 2 bases, with 18 bases spanning the gap.

The genes are TRBV11-2 and TRBJ2-3; 12 bases line up with TRBD2. The CDR3 loop spans 17 amino acids. Germline trimming cut 7 bases from V and 6 bases from J; bases unmatched to any gene: 14. The germline gives CDR1 SGHAT, CDR2 FQNNGV. The CDR3 nucleotides are TGTGCCAGCATCCCTCGATGCCTAGCGGGAGGGCGGGATACGCAGTATTTT. Its translation: CASIPRCLAGGRDTQYF.